These 32 T cell receptor beta chains were sequenced from one sample in a study of blood T cells in healthy people across ages. For the second PCR, which ran for 7 to 11 cycles, a sample-barcoded 5' primer and a J-beta primer mix were used. TCRdb redid the calling of the 5' RACE reads with MiXCR, one entry per CDR3 protein. Of 910,000 or so distinct CDR3 sequences in the sample, just over 50% were seen once. Sequenced sample: blood. The receptors stem from a woman in her sixties or seventies in good health.

The chain employs TRBV28 and TRBJ1-2; D remains unclear. The V end was cut by 2 bases, the J end by 6 bases, with 13 bases between. The CDR3 spans 14 residues. The germline V gene encodes CDR1 MDHEN and CDR2 SYDVKM. CDR3 DNA sequence: TGTGCCAGCAGTTTACTCCGGGCCACAGATGGCTACACCTTC. Translation: CASSLLRATDGYTF.

The chain combines TRBV7-9 with TRBJ2-5; 9 bases match TRBD1. The J segment lost 5 bases and the V segment lost 4 bases, leaving 11 bases of the junction unmatched. CDR3 length: 16 amino acids. Germline CDR1 and CDR2: SEHNR and FQNEAQ (reference sequence). CDR3 in amino acids: CASSSSYRGQSETQYF. CDR3 nucleotide sequence: TGTGCCAGCAGCTCATCCTACAGGGGGCAATCGGAGACCCAGTACTTC.

This clonotype was found a few times. This chain links TRBV6-5 with TRBJ1-1, with D unclear. Trimming pared 3 bases from V and 0 bases from J, leaving 11 bases between. CDR3 length: 15 amino acids. Germline loops: CDR1 MNHEY, CDR2 SVGAGI. The CDR3 bases are TGTGCCAGCAGTTATTATGGAACTCTGAACACTGAAGCTTTCTTT. Its protein product is CASSYYGTLNTEAFF.

Concerning this clonotype itself: A read error may be the cause here, since a much bigger clone is one base away. The rearrangement uses TRBV29-1 and TRBJ2-7; possibly TRBD2 for D (5 bases). Gene TRBJ2-5 matches the end of the DNA better, so the J call may be wrong. This CDR3 has 12 amino acids. CDR1 is SQVTM and CDR2 is ANQGSEA in the germline V gene. The CDR3 loop is CSGRGSRETQYF. The CDR3 DNA follows: TGCAGCGGGAGAGGGTCCCGAGAGACCCAGTACTTC.

This clonotype was seen more than once but under ten times. The genes are TRBV28 and TRBJ2-7; 9 nucleotides line up with TRBD1. The CDR3 loop spans 16 amino acids. Germline assignment: CDR1 MDHEN and CDR2 SYDVKM. J lost 5 bases, V lost 3 bases, and 11 bases had no gene match. CDR3 coding DNA: TGTGCCAGCAGTTTGACGGGACAGGGCATGATGGACGAGCAGTACTTC. Translating it yields CASSLTGQGMMDEQYF.

This chain uses TRBV29-1 with TRBJ1-2; the D gene is possibly TRBD1 (5 bases). Germline V gives CDR1 SQVTM, CDR2 ANQGSEA. The CDR3 is 13 amino acids. Trimming removed 2 bases at V and 2 bases at J, with 9 bases between. The CDR3 sequence is CSVEWGANYGYTF. The DNA of the CDR3 is TGCAGCGTTGAATGGGGCGCAAACTATGGCTACACCTTC. Together with reference TRBV29-1 and TRBJ1-2, the CDR3 gives the full variable domain: SAVISQKPSRDICQRGTSLTIQCQVDSQVTMMFWYRQQPGQSLTLIATANQGSEATYESGFVIDKFPISRPNLTFSTLTVSNMSPEDSSIYLCSVEWGANYGYTFGSGTRLTVV.

This clonotype came up a few times. The chain couples TRBV27 to TRBJ2-3; no clear D. V lost 5 bases and J lost 2, with 11 bases in between. The CDR3 extends over 14 amino acids. CDR1 and CDR2 from the germline V gene are MNHEY and SMNVEV (reference sequence). The chain's CDR3 is CASSGLQLTDTQYF. CDR3 nucleotide sequence: TGTGCCAGCAGTGGGTTACAGCTCACAGATACGCAGTATTTT.

The V and J genes are TRBV20-1 and TRBJ2-7; D unclear. This CDR3 region has 11 residues. V gave up 3 bases and J gave up 0 bases, with 3 bases separating them. Looked up from germline, CDR1 is DFQATT and CDR2 is SNEGSKA (reference sequence). The CDR3 DNA sequence: TGCAGTGCTAGGAACTCCTACGAGCAGTACTTC. As protein: CSARNSYEQYF.

The chain has TRBV7-9 and TRBJ1-6; TRBD1 agrees at 7 bases. CDR3 size: 16 residues. The V segment lost 5 bases and the J segment 6 bases; nucleotides outside the gene matches: 10. Germline V gene sequence: CDR1 SEHNR, CDR2 FQNEAQ (reference sequence). CDR3 in DNA: TGTGCCAGCAGCGAGACAGGGCCGTCGGGTAATTCACCCCTCCACTTT. As protein: CASSETGPSGNSPLHF.

This clonotype was counted only a few times. The rearrangement uses TRBV12-3 or TRBV12-4 and TRBJ1-2; TRBD1 might be the D (5 bases). V was cut by 3 bases and J by 2 bases, with 13 bases left in between. The length of the CDR3 is 15 residues. The CDR3 sequence is CASSLAGGGNYGYTF. DNA for the CDR3: TGTGCCAGCAGTTTGGCCGGGGGGGGAAACTATGGCTACACCTTC.

V is TRBV20-1 and J is TRBJ2-2, with TRBD1 matching 7 bases. After removal of 4 bases from V and 4 bases from J, the junction contained 0 bases not matched to a gene. Germline CDR1 and CDR2: DFQATT and SNEGSKA (reference sequence). The CDR3 extends over 12 amino acids. The CDR3 reads CSATGGTGELFF. For the CDR3, the DNA is TGCAGTGCTACAGGGGGCACCGGGGAGCTGTTTTTT.

The chain uses TRBV7-9 and TRBJ2-7; 11 nucleotides align to TRBD2. V lost 4 bases to trimming and J lost 4 bases; unmatched junction nucleotides: 6. This CDR3 spans 15 amino acids. Germline-derived CDR1 and CDR2 are SEHNR and FQNEAQ (reference sequence). The CDR3 DNA reads TGTGCCAGCAGCTCACTAGCGGGAGCCACATACGAGCAGTACTTC. It encodes CASSSLAGATYEQYF.

The chain links TRBV4-1 to TRBJ2-7; 8 nucleotides align to TRBD2. Matching the DNA end better, TRBJ2-4 makes the J call doubtful. This CDR3 has 17 amino acids. Per germline, CDR1 MGHRA and CDR2 YSYEKL. The CDR3 region is CASSRVSPGGDGDIQYF. The CDR3 coding sequence is TGCGCCAGCAGCCGAGTATCCCCGGGAGGGGATGGGGACATTCAGTACTTC.

The CDR3 bases are TGTGCCAGCACCTGGACAGGGGGGCACGACGAGCAGTACTTC. Its translation: CASTWTGGHDEQYF. This chain connects TRBV27 to TRBJ2-7; TRBD1 agrees at 10 bases. This CDR3 has 14 amino acids. Germline trimming cut 7 bases from V and 5 bases from J; bases unmatched to any gene: 8. Germline loops: CDR1 MNHEY, CDR2 SMNVEV (reference sequence).

The J gene is TRBJ2-3, the V gene TRBV7-6; D ambiguous. This CDR3 comprises 15 residues. Germline CDR1 SGHVS, CDR2 FNYEAQ. V was pared by 1 base and J by 2 bases, with 10 bases between. CDR3 amino acids: CASSLGVSDTDTQYF. The CDR3 DNA is TGTGCCAGCAGCTTAGGGGTTTCGGACACAGATACGCAGTATTTT.

This clonotype showed up many times. The chain has TRBV20-1 and TRBJ2-7, with 9 bases lining up with TRBD2. Germline values: CDR1 DFQATT, CDR2 SNEGSKA (reference sequence). J gave up 3 bases and V 0 bases, and 15 bases lay outside the gene matches. There are 18 residues in the CDR3. In nucleotides, the CDR3 is TGCAGTGCTAGAGATTCTGGTAGCGGGAGAGTTAGTAACTACGAGCAGTACTTC. Translated, it gives CSARDSGSGRVSNYEQYF.

V is TRBV5-1 and J is TRBJ2-1, with 8 bases identical to TRBD2. This CDR3 comprises 14 residues. V dropped 4 bases and J dropped 12; count of bases not matched to a gene: 12. Germline assignment: CDR1 SGHRS and CDR2 YFSETQ. DNA for the CDR3: TGCGCCAGCAGCGTGGGACGAGCGGGAGTAGGGCAGTTCTTC. Translating it yields CASSVGRAGVGQFF.

The rearrangement uses TRBV18 and TRBJ1-5; no firm D call. The CDR3 is made up of 16 amino acids. Germline V gene sequence: CDR1 KGHSH, CDR2 LQKENI. Trimming removed 3 bases from V and 2 bases from J, with 14 bases in between. This CDR3 reads CASSPQPQDGNQPQHF. For the CDR3, the DNA is TGTGCCAGCTCACCTCAACCACAAGACGGCAATCAGCCCCAGCATTTT. Full variable domain (outside the CDR3, taken from reference TRBV18 and TRBJ1-5): NAGVMQNPRHLVRRRGQEARLRCSPMKGHSHVYWYRQLPEEGLKFMVYLQKENIIDESGMPKERFSAEFPKEGPSILRIQQVVRGDSAAYFCASSPQPQDGNQPQHFGDGTRLSIL.

The chain joins TRBV6-6 to TRBJ2-1; 11 bases agree with TRBD2. The CDR3 runs to 13 residues. V was clipped by 2 bases and J by 13 bases; unmatched bases: 4. The germline V gene encodes CDR1 MNHNY and CDR2 SVGAGI (reference sequence). The CDR3 bases are TGTGCCAGCAGTTACCAAACTAGCGGGAGTCAGTTCTTC. This codes for CASSYQTSGSQFF.

The rearrangement joins TRBV4-2 to TRBJ2-7; TRBD2 aligns across 12 bases. CDR3 length: 15 amino acids. Germline V lookup: CDR1 LGHNA, CDR2 YNFKEQ. J gave up 7 bases and V 0 bases, and 4 bases lay outside the gene matches. CDR3 protein: CASSQDPSGGDEQYF. CDR3 DNA sequence: TGTGCCAGCAGCCAAGACCCTAGCGGGGGGGATGAGCAGTACTTC.

The table lists this clonotype with a few counts. The chain couples TRBV28 to TRBJ2-4; 8 bases map to TRBD2. V trimming: 3 bases; J trimming: 1 base; junction bases outside the gene matches: 8. Germline CDR1 and CDR2: MDHEN and SYDVKM. The CDR3 has 17 amino acids. The chain's CDR3 is CASSFPLGGRAKNIQYF. CDR3 in DNA: TGTGCCAGCAGTTTCCCTTTGGGCGGGAGGGCCAAAAACATTCAGTACTTC.

The CDR3 nucleotides are TGTGCCAGCAGCCGTGCCAGGGCTCAGGAAAAACTGTTTTTT. It yields the protein CASSRARAQEKLFF. The V gene is TRBV4-2, the J gene TRBJ1-4, with a tentative D call TRBD1 (5 bases). Germline V gene lookup returns CDR1 LGHNA and CDR2 YNFKEQ. The CDR3 is 14 residues long. Trimming pared 4 bases from V and 8 bases from J, leaving 14 bases between.

As for this clonotype: At one end, the junction sequence differs from germline, possibly due to a read error. This chain joins TRBV27 and TRBJ2-3; 7 bases agree with TRBD1. The CDR3 totals 16 residues. Per the germline V gene, CDR1 is MNHEY and CDR2 is SMNVEV (reference sequence). DNA of the CDR3: TGTGCCAGCAGTTTTGTAAAAGGTGCAGGGACAGATACGCGGTATTTT. Its protein product is CASSFVKGAGTDTRYF.

This chain links TRBV7-3 with TRBJ1-1; the D gene is possibly TRBD1 (5 bases). Germline V gene sequence: CDR1 SGHTA, CDR2 FQGTGA. Trimming took off 4 bases at V and 3 bases at J, with 15 bases between the two ends. This CDR3 has 15 residues. CDR3 DNA sequence: TGTGCCAGCAGCTCGCTCGGACGGGGGGACACTGAAGCTTTCTTT. Translating it yields CASSSLGRGDTEAFF.

The V gene is TRBV20-1, the J gene TRBJ1-2, with 8 bases that match TRBD1. CDR1 is DFQATT and CDR2 is SNEGSKA in the germline V gene (reference sequence). This CDR3 is built from 14 residues. The trim removed 4 bases at V and 8 bases at J, leaving 12 bases unmatched. CDR3 loop: CSATRTGIGFGYTF. The CDR3 region has the DNA TGCAGTGCTACCAGGACAGGGATAGGCTTCGGCTACACCTTC.

This clonotype was seen only a few times. V is TRBV29-1 and J is TRBJ1-4, with a weak D call TRBD1 (5 bases). CDR3 length: 16 residues. Trimming removed 5 bases at V and 2 bases at J, with 18 bases between. The germline gives CDR1 SQVTM, CDR2 ANQGSEA. The CDR3 is CSVTYGAGRTNEKLFF. For the CDR3, the DNA is TGCAGCGTTACCTACGGGGCGGGGCGGACTAATGAAAAACTGTTTTTT.

There are a few counts of this clonotype. The gene calls are TRBV28 and TRBJ2-1; D assignment may be TRBD1 or TRBD2 (5 bases each). CDR3 size: 17 residues. In germline, CDR1 is MDHEN, CDR2 SYDVKM. Trimming pared 5 bases from V and 5 bases from J, leaving 22 bases between. The CDR3 reads CASSLPPWGSVHNEQFF. CDR3 nucleotide sequence: TGTGCCAGCAGTCTCCCCCCTTGGGGGTCGGTCCACAATGAGCAGTTCTTC. Supplemented by reference TRBV28 and TRBJ2-1, the full variable domain reads DVKVTQSSRYLVKRTGEKVFLECVQDMDHENMFWYRQDPGLGLRLIYFSYDVKMKEKGDIPEGYSVSREKKERFSLILESASTNQTSMYLCASSLPPWGSVHNEQFFGPGTRLTVL.

This clonotype was observed many times. This chain joins TRBV20-1 and TRBJ2-1; unclear D gene. The length of the CDR3 is 10 residues. Germline V lookup: CDR1 DFQATT, CDR2 SNEGSKA (reference sequence). The V end was cut by 3 bases, the J end by 3 bases, with 0 bases between. Here the CDR3 reads CSASYNEQFF. CDR3 nucleotides: TGCAGTGCTAGCTACAATGAGCAGTTCTTC.

This clonotype was observed a few times. The chain links TRBV7-2 to TRBJ2-3; tentative D call: TRBD2 (6 bases). This CDR3 has 16 amino acids. Trimming took 1 base from V and 1 from J, leaving 12 bases between them. The germline gives CDR1 SGHTA, CDR2 FQGNSA. The DNA for the CDR3 is TGTGCCAGCAGCTTAGTTCCGGGAGCCCGCACAGATACGCAGTATTTT. This sequence encodes CASSLVPGARTDTQYF.

The chain combines TRBV28 with TRBJ2-2; 7 nucleotides line up with TRBD2. With 7 bases clipped from V and 3 bases from J, the junction kept 8 bases outside the gene matches. The CDR3 has 15 amino acids. Per germline, CDR1 MDHEN and CDR2 SYDVKM. The CDR3 here is CASTLWGGDTGELFF. Here the CDR3 DNA reads TGTGCCAGCACCCTCTGGGGGGGTGACACCGGGGAGCTGTTTTTT.

The CDR3 DNA is TGTGCCAGCAGCTCCCGGGACCAATACGGGAAACTGTTTTTT. This encodes CASSSRDQYGKLFF. This chain links TRBV5-4 with TRBJ1-4; D is possibly TRBD1 (5 bases). Germline V gene data show CDR1 as SGHNT and CDR2 as YYREEE (reference sequence). V lost 3 bases and J lost 11, with 17 bases in between. The CDR3 is 14 amino acids.

The chain links TRBV29-1 to TRBJ1-1, with D unclear. With 2 bases removed from V and 2 bases from J, the gap between germline ends came to 15 bases. The length of the CDR3 is 15 residues. Germline loops: CDR1 SQVTM, CDR2 ANQGSEA. Here the CDR3 reads CSVEPATAVNTEAFF. Written as DNA, the CDR3 is TGCAGCGTTGAACCGGCAACGGCAGTAAACACTGAAGCTTTCTTT.